This T cell receptor (beta chain) is drawn from a study of CD8 T cells in Susac syndrome. Study-level results: It was acknowledged by the study that relatively few individuals were included in its TCR sequencing and HLA analysis.

Note on this clonotype: Antigen: not known.

RNA was extracted with the RNeasy kit, and a quantity of roughly 0.45 to 1 ug was reverse transcribed using random hexamers. The authors amplified TCR beta CDR3 across 54 Vbeta and 13 Jbeta using immunoSEQ multiplex PCR. MiXCR, applied by TCRdb to the immunoSEQ multiplex PCR reads, yields one record per CDR3 protein. There are over 350,000 distinct CDR3 sequences in the sample; more than 70% occur only once, and more than 0.09% lies in the top ten. This CDR3 spans 13 amino acids. V lost 10 bases and J 4 bases, leaving 13 bases between the germline ends. Looked up from germline, CDR1 is MGHRA and CDR2 is YSYEKL. The multiple sclerosis controls comprised treatment-naive patients whose relapsing-remitting disease was stable or active.

The specimen sequenced was CD8+ T cells from PBMCs. The V gene is TRBV4-1, the J gene TRBJ2-2; D might be TRBD1 (6 bases). The TCR sequence derives from a human donor with multiple sclerosis. Here the CDR3 DNA reads TGCGCCAAGACGGACAGAGGCACCGGGGAGCTGTTTTTT. It yields the protein CAKTDRGTGELFF.